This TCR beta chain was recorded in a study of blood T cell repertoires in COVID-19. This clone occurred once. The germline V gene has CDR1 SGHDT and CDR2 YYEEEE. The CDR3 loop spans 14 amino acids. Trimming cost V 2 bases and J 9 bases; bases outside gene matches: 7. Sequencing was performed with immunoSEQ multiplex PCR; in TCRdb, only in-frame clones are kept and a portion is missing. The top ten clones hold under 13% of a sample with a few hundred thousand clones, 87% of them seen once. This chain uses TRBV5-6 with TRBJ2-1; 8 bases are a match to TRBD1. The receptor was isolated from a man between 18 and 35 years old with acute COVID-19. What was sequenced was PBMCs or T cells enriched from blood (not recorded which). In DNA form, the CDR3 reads TGTGCCAGCAGCTTCCCAGGGGGCTCGGGTGAGCAGTTCTTC. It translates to CASSFPGGSGEQFF.